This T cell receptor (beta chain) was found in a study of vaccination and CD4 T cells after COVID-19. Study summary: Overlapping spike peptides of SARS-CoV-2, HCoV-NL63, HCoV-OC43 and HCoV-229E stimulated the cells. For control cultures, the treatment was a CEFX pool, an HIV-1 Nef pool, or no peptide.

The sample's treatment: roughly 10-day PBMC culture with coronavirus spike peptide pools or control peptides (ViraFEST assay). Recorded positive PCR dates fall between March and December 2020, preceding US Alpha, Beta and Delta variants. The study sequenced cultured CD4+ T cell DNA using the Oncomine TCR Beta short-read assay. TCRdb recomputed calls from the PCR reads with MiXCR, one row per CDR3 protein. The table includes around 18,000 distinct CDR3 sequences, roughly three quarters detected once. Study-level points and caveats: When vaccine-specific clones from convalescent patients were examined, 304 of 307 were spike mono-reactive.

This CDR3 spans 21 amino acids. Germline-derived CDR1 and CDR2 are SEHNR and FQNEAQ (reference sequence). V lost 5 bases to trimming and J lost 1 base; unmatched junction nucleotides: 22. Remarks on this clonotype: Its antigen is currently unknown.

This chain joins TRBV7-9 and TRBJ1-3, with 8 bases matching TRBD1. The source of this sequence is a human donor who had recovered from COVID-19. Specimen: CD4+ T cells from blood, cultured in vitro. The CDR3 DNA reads TGTGCCAGCAGCCGCGGGTCAGGGGGCGGACAGCTACTAAGATCTGGAAACACCATATATTTT. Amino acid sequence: CASSRGSGGGQLLRSGNTIYF.